Each of the 12 T cell receptor beta chains below was sequenced from the same sample in a study of cytomegalovirus exposure and HLA in healthy donors. The PCR was carried out with 60 Vbeta primers and 13 Jbeta primers. Clones were sequenced by immunoSEQ multiplex PCR, and TCRdb holds only the in-frame ones, with some missing. The data hold some 190,000 clones, with around 85% observed a single time. The sequenced sample was PBMCs. The receptors shown here come from a man aged 18-30 years in good health and CMV-seronegative.

The V gene is TRBV5-4, the J gene TRBJ2-2, with a weak D call TRBD2 (6 bases). CDR1 and CDR2 (germline): SGHNT, YYREEE (reference sequence). The CDR3 spans 18 residues. V shed 4 bases and J shed 6 bases, with 25 bases lying between them. The CDR3: CASSRTSGRLALSGELFF. In nucleotides, the CDR3 is TGTGCCAGCAGCCGGACTTCTGGACGTCTAGCGCTTTCCGGGGAGCTGTTTTTT.

The V call is TRBV9, the J call TRBJ2-1; TRBD2 matches 8 bases. The CDR3 loop spans 13 amino acids. J lost 4 bases, V lost 6 bases, and 3 bases had no gene match. CDR1 is SGDLS, CDR2 YYNGEE, per germline. The CDR3, as DNA: TGTGCCAGCAAGGCGGGGGGATACAATGAGCAGTTCTTC. As protein: CASKAGGYNEQFF.

The chain couples TRBV11-2 to TRBJ2-7, with 7 nucleotides matching TRBD2. The germline CDR1 and CDR2 sequences are SGHAT and FQNNGV. J lost 2 bases, V lost 0 bases, and 1 base had no gene match. There are 14 residues in the CDR3. CDR3 sequence reads: CASSLERETYEQYF. CDR3 bases: TGTGCCAGCAGCTTAGAGCGGGAGACCTACGAGCAGTACTTC.

The chain couples TRBV4-3 to TRBJ2-7; D gene uncertain. Between the trimmed V and J ends, which lost 0 bases and 2 bases, there was a span of 11 bases. CDR1 LGHNA and CDR2 YSLEER come from the germline V gene. There are 15 residues in the CDR3. The CDR3 protein is CASSQDPGSAYEQYF. In nucleotides, the CDR3 is TGCGCCAGCAGCCAAGATCCAGGCTCTGCCTACGAGCAGTACTTC.

The chain joins TRBV7-2 to TRBJ1-1, with D uncertain. The CDR3 is 11 amino acids. With 5 bases removed from V and 11 bases from J, the gap between germline ends came to 12 bases. The germline gives CDR1 SGHTA, CDR2 FQGNSA. The CDR3 is CASSRSIGAFF. The CDR3 coding sequence is TGTGCCAGCAGCCGTTCCATCGGGGCTTTCTTT. Together with reference TRBV7-2 and TRBJ1-1, the CDR3 gives the full variable domain: GAGVSQSPSNKVTEKGKDVELRCDPISGHTALYWYRQSLGQGLEFLIYFQGNSAPDKSGLPSDRFSAERTGGSVSTLTIQRTQQEDSAVYLCASSRSIGAFFGQGTRLTVV.

This clone was seen a handful of times. The V and J genes are TRBV4-3 and TRBJ2-3; 8 bases are a match to TRBD1. Looked up from germline, CDR1 is LGHNA and CDR2 is YSLEER. CDR3 length: 16 residues. V trimming: 0 bases; J trimming: 2 bases; junction bases outside the gene matches: 4. The CDR3 protein is CASSQEPDRVTDTQYF. CDR3 nucleotide sequence: TGCGCCAGCAGCCAAGAGCCGGACAGGGTCACAGATACGCAGTATTTT.

In regard to this clone: The junction and the germline gene differ at one end; a read error may be behind it. Other nucleotide sequences from this sample produce the same CDR3. V and J are TRBV5-1 and TRBJ1-2; D not certain. CDR1 SGHRS and CDR2 YFSETQ come from the germline V gene. The CDR3 totals 15 residues. CDR3 in DNA: TGCGCCAGCACCCCGCGCGAAGGGAGTAGCTATGGCTACACCTTT. Translation: CASTPREGSSYGYTF.

This clone was counted a single time. This chain joins TRBV28 and TRBJ2-1, with 8 bases matching TRBD2. Germline V gene sequence: CDR1 MDHEN, CDR2 SYDVKM. V lost 3 bases to trimming and J lost 4 bases; unmatched junction nucleotides: 8. The CDR3 is 16 residues long. Here the CDR3 reads CASSFFPAGVYNEQFF. DNA of the CDR3: TGTGCCAGCAGTTTCTTCCCAGCGGGGGTATACAATGAGCAGTTCTTC. Drawing the rest from reference TRBV28 and TRBJ2-1, the complete variable domain is DVKVTQSSRYLVKRTGEKVFLECVQDMDHENMFWYRQDPGLGLRLIYFSYDVKMKEKGDIPEGYSVSREKKERFSLILESASTNQTSMYLCASSFFPAGVYNEQFFGPGTRLTVL.

Points on this clone: The junction and the germline gene differ at one end; a read error may be behind it. The chain has TRBV28 and TRBJ2-1; 7 bases fit TRBD2. The germline CDR1 and CDR2 sequences are MDHEN and SYDVKM. The CDR3 covers 13 residues. CDR3 bases: TGTACCAGCACCATAGCGGGCGCAAATGAGCAGTTCTTC. It translates to CTSTIAGANEQFF.

This chain links TRBV19 with TRBJ1-1, with D tentatively TRBD1 (5 bases). Germline values: CDR1 LNHDA, CDR2 SQIVND (reference sequence). The CDR3 is 16 residues long. V gave up 4 bases and J gave up 4 bases, with 19 bases separating them. DNA of the CDR3: TGTGCCAGTAGTACAGTGGGGGGACGGCTGGCCACTGAAGCTTTCTTT. It encodes CASSTVGGRLATEAFF.

The chain has TRBV7-9 and TRBJ2-1; 7 bases are a match to TRBD2. Trimming removed 1 base from V and 10 bases from J; junction bases left unmatched: 10. Germline V gene lookup returns CDR1 SEHNR and CDR2 FQNEAQ (reference sequence). The CDR3 has 15 residues. The CDR3 nucleotides read TGTGCCAGCAGCTTAGTAGGGAGGGCCGGTCAGGAGCAGTTCTTC. Its protein product is CASSLVGRAGQEQFF.

Here the CDR3 reads CASSPWTSGGGTDTQYF. CDR3 sequence (DNA): TGTGCCAGCAGCCCCTGGACTAGCGGGGGAGGCACAGATACGCAGTATTTT. V is TRBV7-9 and J is TRBJ2-3; 13 positions agree with TRBD2. V dropped 5 bases and J dropped 1; count of bases not matched to a gene: 6. Germline CDR1 SEHNR, CDR2 FQNEAQ (reference sequence). The CDR3 spans 17 residues. The full variable domain, in which reference TRBV7-9 and TRBJ2-3 provide the parts outside the CDR3, is DTGVSQNPRHKITKRGQNVTFRCDPISEHNRLYWYRQTLGQGPEFLTYFQNEAQLEKSRLLSDRFSAERPKGSFSTLEIQRTEQGDSAMYLCASSPWTSGGGTDTQYFGPGTRLTVL.